Following are 21 T cell receptor beta chains from one sample sequenced in a study of cytomegalovirus exposure and HLA in healthy donors (dated by TCRdb to about 2017). Libraries were built with the immunoSEQ multiplex PCR assay. For the multiplex PCR, a mixture combining 60 forward primers for TCR Vbeta segments and 13 reverse primers for TCR Jbeta segments was used. TCRdb obtained this table from immuneACCESS and retained in-frame rearrangements with V and J assigned. These tables miss some clones; where compared with another copy, unresolved V genes account for less than half of the shortfall, and the remainder is unexplained. The sample records about 140,000 clones, around 80% of which are singletons. The ten largest clones represent roughly 1.8% of the sample. The sample taken for sequencing was PBMCs. These receptors were collected from a female donor in good health and CMV-seropositive.

The rearrangement uses TRBV5-1 and TRBJ1-4, with D perhaps TRBD1 (6 bases). Trimming removed 5 bases from V and 0 bases from J, with 14 bases in between. Germline V gene data show CDR1 as SGHRS and CDR2 as YFSETQ. The CDR3 is made up of 16 amino acids. DNA for the CDR3: TGCGCCAGCAGACTTGGACAGTTTGCAACTAATGAAAAACTGTTTTTT. Amino acids: CASRLGQFATNEKLFF.

The gene calls are TRBV19 and TRBJ1-4; tentative D call: TRBD1 (6 bases). This CDR3 comprises 14 residues. V lost 4 bases and J lost 9, with 15 bases in between. Germline CDR1 LNHDA, CDR2 SQIVND (reference sequence). DNA of the CDR3: TGTGCCAGTAGTACGGACAGACCGAAACAAAAACTGTTTTTT. Translation: CASSTDRPKQKLFF.

The chain joins TRBV7-3 to TRBJ2-1; TRBD2 matches at 8 bases. The CDR3 runs to 15 residues. After removal of 5 bases from V and 0 bases from J, the junction contained 3 bases not matched to a gene. Germline V CDR1 and CDR2: SGHTA, FQGTGA. CDR3: CASSRGGSSYNEQFF. CDR3 nucleotide sequence: TGTGCCAGCAGCCGCGGGGGGAGCTCCTACAATGAGCAGTTCTTC. The full variable domain, with the rest looked up from reference TRBV7-3 and TRBJ2-1, is GAGVSQTPSNKVTEKGKYVELRCDPISGHTALYWYRQSLGQGPEFLIYFQGTGAADDSGLPNDRFFAVRPEGSVSTLKIQRTERGDSAVYLCASSRGGSSYNEQFFGPGTRLTVL.

This sequence joins TRBV6-6 and TRBJ1-3; 7 bases agree with TRBD1. The trim removed 5 bases at V and 3 bases at J, leaving 7 bases unmatched. The CDR3 covers 15 residues. Germline CDR1 MNHNY, CDR2 SVGAGI (reference sequence). Here the CDR3 DNA reads TGTGCCAGCAGTAGAGACAGGGATCGTGGAAACACCATATATTTT. Protein product: CASSRDRDRGNTIYF.

The V and J genes are TRBV11-2 and TRBJ1-2; 9 positions match TRBD1. Germline CDR1 and CDR2: SGHAT and FQNNGV. The V segment lost 5 bases and the J segment 8 bases; nucleotides outside the gene matches: 12. The CDR3 covers 15 residues. CDR3 nucleotides: TGTGCCAGCAGCCCTACCCCCAACGGACAGGGGGGCTACACCTTC. It yields the protein CASSPTPNGQGGYTF.

The genes are TRBV6-6 and TRBJ2-7, with TRBD2 matching 12 bases. V shed 6 bases and J 3 bases; nucleotides not matched to a gene: 9. The CDR3 runs 16 residues. Germline CDR1 is MNHNY and CDR2 is SVGAGI (reference sequence). DNA for the CDR3: TGTGCCAGCAGCCAAGGGACTAGCGGGCGTAACTACGAGCAGTACTTC. Its translation: CASSQGTSGRNYEQYF.

The V and J genes are TRBV11-2 and TRBJ2-1; 7 nucleotides align to TRBD1. Per the germline V gene, CDR1 is SGHAT and CDR2 is FQNNGV. Germline trimming cut 0 bases from V and 3 bases from J; bases unmatched to any gene: 5. The CDR3 sequence is 16 residues long. The DNA of the CDR3 is TGTGCCAGCAGCTTAGAGAGAGGGGGCCGCTACAATGAGCAGTTCTTC. This codes for CASSLERGGRYNEQFF.

The chain links TRBV29-1 to TRBJ2-3; 10 nucleotides line up with TRBD1. The CDR3 runs to 13 residues. Trimming at V came to 0 bases and at J to 11 bases, leaving 5 bases not matched to a gene. From germline, CDR1 is SQVTM and CDR2 ANQGSEA. The CDR3: CSVEDRQGAGQYF. CDR3 bases: TGCAGCGTTGAAGACCGACAGGGGGCCGGGCAGTATTTT.

This clone was seen a handful of times. The same CDR3 can be traced to other DNA sequences in this sample. CDR3 DNA sequence: TGTGCCAGCAGCTTTAGCGGGGACCGCACAGATACGCAGTATTTT. Translation: CASSFSGDRTDTQYF. V is TRBV11-1 and J is TRBJ2-3; 8 nucleotides align to TRBD2. Per germline, CDR1 SGHAT and CDR2 FQDESV (reference sequence). The CDR3 is 15 amino acids. Trimming took 3 bases from V and 1 from J; bases not matched to a gene: 3.

The J gene is TRBJ1-5, the V gene TRBV2; weak D call: TRBD1 (5 bases). Germline loops: CDR1 SNHLY, CDR2 FYNNEI. Trimming cost V 4 bases and J 3 bases, with 7 bases left between them. The length of the CDR3 is 13 residues. DNA of the CDR3: TGTGCCAGCAGTGGACAGCCCAATCAGCCCCAGCATTTT. Its protein is CASSGQPNQPQHF.

This clone appeared once. V gene TRBV28 combines with J gene TRBJ2-3; 10 bases align to TRBD2. Germline V lookup: CDR1 MDHEN, CDR2 SYDVKM. After removal of 6 bases from V and 1 base from J, the junction contained 1 base not matched to a gene. This CDR3 has 14 amino acids. The CDR3 loop reads CASSSGGGTDTQYF. CDR3 bases: TGTGCCAGCAGCAGCGGGGGGGGCACAGATACGCAGTATTTT.

This chain connects TRBV15 to TRBJ2-1; TRBD2 is a possible D gene (5 bases). V was shortened by 5 bases and J by 5 bases, with 10 bases between the two germline ends. CDR1 LNHNV and CDR2 YYDKDF come from the germline V gene (reference sequence). The CDR3 is made up of 13 amino acids. CDR3 bases: TGTGCCACCAGCTACGGACTTAACAATGAGCAGTTCTTC. Amino acid sequence: CATSYGLNNEQFF.

The gene calls are TRBV15 and TRBJ1-2, with 7 nucleotides matching TRBD1. CDR1 and CDR2 from the germline V gene are LNHNV and YYDKDF (reference sequence). The ends lost 2 bases at V and 6 bases at J; junction bases unmatched: 12. The CDR3 contains 16 residues. The CDR3 bases are TGTGCCACCAGCAGACGACGGGACACAGGGGTGGATGGCTACACCTTC. Its protein is CATSRRRDTGVDGYTF.

The CDR3 bases are TGTGCCAGCAGCTTAATAGCGGGGAATTCCTACGAGCAGTACTTC. This translates into CASSLIAGNSYEQYF. The chain is built from TRBV7-9 and TRBJ2-7; 8 nucleotides match TRBD2. This CDR3 region has 15 residues. Germline CDR1 and CDR2: SEHNR and FQNEAQ (reference sequence). Trimming took 2 bases from V and 1 from J; bases not matched to a gene: 4. Based on the CDR3 plus reference TRBV7-9 and TRBJ2-7, the full variable domain is DTGVSQNPRHKITKRGQNVTFRCDPISEHNRLYWYRQTLGQGPEFLTYFQNEAQLEKSRLLSDRFSAERPKGSFSTLEIQRTEQGDSAMYLCASSLIAGNSYEQYFGPGTRLTVT.

This clone was observed once. This chain connects TRBV4-2 to TRBJ1-2; 8 bases align to TRBD1. Trimming cost V 0 bases and J 8 bases; bases outside gene matches: 8. Germline CDR1 is LGHNA and CDR2 is YNFKEQ. The CDR3 contains 15 residues. CDR3 sequence reads: CASSQDFGTGAGYTF. The CDR3 DNA is TGTGCCAGCAGCCAAGATTTCGGGACAGGTGCAGGCTACACCTTC.

V usage is TRBV30 and J usage is TRBJ2-5; no firm D call. From germline, CDR1 is GTSNPN and CDR2 SVGIG (reference sequence). The CDR3 covers 12 residues. V lost 4 bases and J 5 bases, leaving 11 bases between the germline ends. CDR3 in DNA: TGTGCCTGGACCCTTACTGTGGAGACCCAGTACTTC. Amino acids: CAWTLTVETQYF.

This clone has only one observation. The CDR3: CASGTSNGGELFF. The CDR3 nucleotides read TGTGCCAGCGGGACTAGTAATGGCGGGGAGCTGTTTTTT. The rearrangement joins TRBV18 to TRBJ2-2; 8 positions agree with TRBD2. This CDR3 is 13 amino acids long. Germline trimming cut 8 bases from V and 7 bases from J; bases unmatched to any gene: 6. Germline loops: CDR1 KGHSH, CDR2 LQKENI. Full variable domain (missing parts from reference TRBV18 and TRBJ2-2): NAGVMQNPRHLVRRRGQEARLRCSPMKGHSHVYWYRQLPEEGLKFMVYLQKENIIDESGMPKERFSAEFPKEGPSILRIQQVVRGDSAAYFCASGTSNGGELFFGEGSRLTVL.

This chain uses TRBV7-7 with TRBJ2-2, with 7 positions matching TRBD2. The junction had 12 bases not matched to a gene; V was cut back by 6 bases and J by 5 bases. This CDR3 is built from 16 residues. Germline V lookup: CDR1 SSHAT, CDR2 FNYEAQ (reference sequence). The CDR3 DNA reads TGTGCCAGCAGTCCTTGGGGAGGGCCGGGGACCGGGGAGCTGTTTTTT. Its translation is CASSPWGGPGTGELFF. Full variable domain (outside the CDR3, taken from reference TRBV7-7 and TRBJ2-2): GAGVSQSPRYKVTKRGQDVTLRCDPISSHATLYWYQQALGQGPEFLTYFNYEAQPDKSGLPSDRFSAERPEGSISTLTIQRTEQRDSAMYRCASSPWGGPGTGELFFGEGSRLTVL.

This chain's CDR3 is CASFQRDNYNSPLHF. Written as DNA, the CDR3 is TGTGCCTCCTTTCAACGGGACAACTATAATTCACCCCTCCACTTT. The chain joins TRBV6-1 to TRBJ1-6; a weak D match, TRBD1 (6 bases). Per germline, CDR1 MNHNS and CDR2 SASEGT. The CDR3 runs to 15 residues. V lost 11 bases and J lost 3, with 17 bases in between.

DNA for the CDR3: TGTGCCAGCAGCTTAGGGTCAGGGGCTAGCAGTGAGCAGTTCTTC. Translating gives CASSLGSGASSEQFF. The chain links TRBV11-2 to TRBJ2-1, with D possibly TRBD1 on 6 matching bases. The CDR3 spans 15 residues. The germline gives CDR1 SGHAT, CDR2 FQNNGV. V lost 1 base, J lost 9 bases, and 16 bases lay in between.

This chain links TRBV7-3 with TRBJ2-3; 8 bases match TRBD2. CDR1 is SGHTA and CDR2 is FQGTGA in the germline V gene. The CDR3 spans 15 residues. J lost 6 bases, V lost 2 bases, and 7 bases had no gene match. Here the CDR3 reads CASSLLAGIPDTQYF. The DNA of the CDR3 is TGTGCCAGCAGCTTATTAGCGGGAATCCCTGATACGCAGTATTTT.